These T cell receptor beta chains were read from a single sample in a study of cytomegalovirus exposure and HLA in healthy donors. Libraries were prepared by immunoSEQ multiplex PCR; TCRdb keeps only in-frame clonotypes and omits some of them. The sample lists around 200,000 clones; about 69% were seen once. The sequenced sample consisted of PBMCs. Receptors were obtained from a male donor in good health and CMV-seronegative. The CDR3 runs from the conserved cysteine through the conserved F or W. The D gene is left open where the match is weak. Not all rows give a size; the values are once, few, many and, for expanded clones, a class.

j_gene	v_gene	abundance	d_gene	CDR3aa	CDR3nt
TRBJ2-1	TRBV7-3	few	TRBD2	CASSQAGGPYEQFF	TGTGCCAGCAGCCAAGCGGGGGGACCTTATGAGCAGTTCTTC
TRBJ2-7	TRBV5-8	.	TRBD2	CASSPMFGSGRPYEQYF	TGTGCCAGCAGCCCGATGTTTGGGAGCGGGAGACCCTACGAGCAGTACTTC
TRBJ1-2	TRBV19	.	TRBD1	CASSIVTGAGGYTF	TGTGCCAGTAGTATAGTCACAGGGGCTGGTGGCTACACCTTC
TRBJ2-1	TRBV5-1	.	.	CASSLGAASSYNEQFF	TGCGCCAGCAGCTTGGGAGCGGCCAGCTCCTACAATGAGCAGTTCTTC
TRBJ1-2	TRBV7-9	many	TRBD1	CASSSRTGSNYGYTF	TGTGCCAGCAGCTCCAGGACAGGCTCTAACTATGGCTACACCTTC
TRBJ2-1	TRBV2	.	TRBD2	CASSRTSGPYNEQFF	TGTGCCAGCAGTAGGACTAGCGGGCCCTACAATGAGCAGTTCTTC
TRBJ1-1	TRBV28	.	TRBD1	CASSSPTGRMNTEAFF	TGTGCCAGCAGTTCACCGACAGGGCGAATGAACACTGAAGCTTTCTTT
TRBJ2-3	TRBV11-3	.	TRBD2	CASSFGGAASTDTQYF	TGTGCCAGCAGCTTCGGGGGGGCGGCCAGCACAGATACGCAGTATTTT
TRBJ2-1	TRBV30	.	.	CAWSVPVAGLHEQFF	TGTGCCTGGAGTGTACCAGTAGCAGGGTTGCATGAGCAGTTCTTC
TRBJ1-2	TRBV7-3	.	TRBD1	CASSPDRGAYGYTF	TGTGCCAGCAGCCCAGACAGGGGAGCCTATGGCTACACCTTC
TRBJ2-7	TRBV6-1	.	.	CASSDLSYEQYF	TGTGCCAGCAGTGACCTCTCCTACGAGCAGTACTTC
TRBJ1-1	TRBV30	.	.	CAWSNRRNTEAFF	TGTGCCTGGAGTAATAGGAGGAACACTGAAGCTTTCTTT
TRBJ2-5	TRBV6-1	.	TRBD2	CASSGGSGSFETQYF	TGTGCCAGCAGTGGAGGTAGCGGGAGTTTTGAGACCCAGTACTTC
TRBJ2-7	TRBV6-6	once	TRBD2	CASSYSMGGSSYEQYF	TGTGCCAGCAGTTACTCGATGGGCGGGAGTTCCTACGAGCAGTACTTC
TRBJ1-5	TRBV12-5	.	TRBD1	CASGRDRGSYSNQPQHF	TGTGCTAGTGGAAGGGACAGGGGCTCCTATAGCAATCAGCCCCAGCATTTT
TRBJ2-1	TRBV5-1	.	TRBD2	CASSAGLAGRSSYNEQFF	TGCGCCAGCAGCGCGGGACTAGCGGGACGAAGCTCCTACAATGAGCAGTTCTTC
TRBJ1-2	TRBV11-2	.	.	CASSLDEWGDGYTF	TGTGCCAGCAGCTTAGATGAGTGGGGGGATGGCTACACCTTC
TRBJ1-5	TRBV5-6	.	TRBD1	CASSHRGMGNQPQHF	TGTGCCAGCAGCCACAGGGGTATGGGCAATCAGCCCCAGCATTTT
TRBJ2-1	TRBV7-6	.	TRBD1	CASSPGLDLGTGPIAYNEQFF	TGTGCCAGCAGCCCTGGGCTCGACTTGGGGACAGGGCCCATCGCCTACAATGAGCAGTTCTTC
TRBJ1-1	TRBV2	.	.	CASRADRNTEAFF	TGTGCCAGCAGGGCGGACAGGAACACTGAAGCTTTCTTT
TRBJ2-1	TRBV28	.	TRBD1	CASSLLGTGGKHNEQFF	TGTGCCAGCAGTTTACTTGGGACAGGGGGAAAACACAATGAGCAGTTCTTC
TRBJ1-4	TRBV2	.	.	CATASQGNEKLFF	TGTGCCACAGCATCACAGGGAAATGAAAAACTGTTTTTT
TRBJ2-1	TRBV5-6	few	.	CASTDRRVEFF	TGTGCCAGCACCGATCGACGGGTCGAGTTCTTC
TRBJ1-1	TRBV29-1	.	.	CSVIRVEAFF	TGCAGCGTTATCCGGGTTGAAGCTTTCTTT
TRBJ1-2	TRBV11-2	.	.	CASSLSGRLYGYTF	TGTGCCAGCAGCCTTAGCGGGCGGCTCTATGGCTACACCTTC
TRBJ1-5	TRBV10-2	.	TRBD1	CASSEQGAGGQPQHF	TGCGCCAGCAGTGAACAGGGGGCAGGAGGACAGCCCCAGCATTTT
TRBJ2-1	TRBV11-3	.	TRBD2	CASSSGTRSSGGAYNEQFF	TGTGCCAGCAGCTCAGGAACAAGGTCGAGTGGGGGGGCCTACAATGAGCAGTTCTTC
TRBJ1-5	TRBV27	.	.	CASSWSYSNQPQHF	TGTGCCAGCAGTTGGAGCTATAGCAATCAGCCCCAGCATTTT
TRBJ1-1	TRBV7-9	.	TRBD1	CASSPTGFGLYTEAFF	TGTGCCAGCAGCCCGACAGGGTTCGGCCTTTACACTGAAGCTTTCTTT
TRBJ2-7	TRBV28	few	TRBD2	CASSPSKTSPSSYEQYF	TGTGCCAGCAGTCCCTCTAAGACTAGCCCCAGCTCCTACGAGCAGTACTTC
TRBJ1-6	TRBV28	.	.	CASTSGQGLPPLHF	TGTGCCAGCACTTCCGGGCAGGGGTTGCCACCCCTCCACTTT
TRBJ2-7	TRBV4-1	.	.	CASSQVGRVVGEQYF	TGCGCCAGCAGCCAAGTCGGCAGGGTAGTTGGCGAGCAGTACTTC
TRBJ2-5	TRBV30	.	.	CAWREGPQETQYF	TGTGCCTGGAGAGAGGGCCCGCAAGAGACCCAGTACTTC
TRBJ2-3	TRBV6-5	.	TRBD1	CASTPLDRGDDTQYF	TGTGCCAGCACACCCCTGGACAGGGGCGACGATACGCAGTATTTT
TRBJ2-7	TRBV10-2	.	TRBD1	CASSEGTGRYEQYF	TGCGCCAGCAGTGAGGGGACAGGCCGCTACGAGCAGTACTTC
TRBJ2-3	TRBV6-6	.	TRBD2	CASSYRLAHTDTQYF	TGTGCCAGCAGTTATAGACTAGCCCACACAGATACGCAGTATTTT
TRBJ2-3	TRBV29-1	.	TRBD2	CSVELSGREKDTQYF	TGCAGCGTTGAACTTAGCGGGAGGGAGAAAGATACGCAGTATTTT
TRBJ2-7	TRBV7-9	.	.	CASRLGGDEQYF	TGTGCCAGCCGCTTGGGAGGAGACGAGCAGTACTTC
TRBJ1-4	TRBV10-3	.	.	CAISEQAGITTNEKLFF	TGTGCCATCAGTGAGCAGGCAGGGATTACAACTAATGAAAAACTGTTTTTT
TRBJ1-2	TRBV25-1	.	TRBD1	CASKEQGVDGYTF	TGTGCCAGCAAGGAACAGGGGGTGGATGGCTACACCTTC
TRBJ2-1	TRBV6-6	.	TRBD2	CASSDSGLAGYEQFF	TGTGCCAGCAGTGATAGTGGACTAGCGGGATATGAGCAGTTCTTC
TRBJ2-1	TRBV27	.	TRBD2	CATRLAGGRYNEQFF	TGTGCCACCAGACTAGCGGGAGGGCGATACAATGAGCAGTTCTTC
TRBJ2-7	TRBV4-1	once	.	CASSQGSSREQYF	TGCGCCAGCAGCCAAGGGTCTTCTCGGGAGCAGTACTTC
TRBJ2-2	TRBV11-2	.	.	CASSLDGFSGELFF	TGTGCCAGCAGCTTAGATGGCTTTTCCGGGGAGCTGTTTTTT
TRBJ2-1	TRBV6-1	once	.	CASTVAGHLSNEQFF	TGTGCCAGCACGGTGGCGGGGCACCTCTCCAATGAGCAGTTCTTC
TRBJ2-4	TRBV6-1	.	.	CASSVPGQLAKNIQYF	TGTGCCAGCAGTGTTCCGGGACAATTAGCCAAAAACATTCAGTACTTC
TRBJ2-1	TRBV4-1	.	TRBD2	CASGPGTSGGDEQFF	TGCGCCAGCGGCCCGGGGACTAGCGGGGGCGATGAGCAGTTCTTC
TRBJ2-1	TRBV27	.	TRBD2	CASSLMGGIYNEQFF	TGTGCCAGCAGTTTAATGGGGGGGATCTACAATGAGCAGTTCTTC
TRBJ1-5	TRBV30	.	.	CAWGTGSNQPQHF	TGTGCCTGGGGTACAGGTTCCAATCAGCCCCAGCATTTT
TRBJ1-1	TRBV2	.	.	CASSGYSMNTEAFF	TGTGCCAGCAGTGGATACTCCATGAACACTGAAGCTTTCTTT
TRBJ2-1	TRBV19	.	.	CASSTLGGANEQFF	TGTGCCAGTAGTACCCTAGGAGGGGCCAATGAGCAGTTCTTC
TRBJ2-5	TRBV19	once	.	CASSLREETQYF	TGTGCCAGTAGCCTCCGGGAAGAGACCCAGTACTTC
TRBJ2-7	TRBV5-6	.	TRBD2	CASSLRREFHF	TGTGCCAGCAGCTTGAGGCGGGAGTTTCACTTC